These T cell receptor beta chains were read from a single sample in a study of cytomegalovirus exposure and HLA in healthy donors. Assay used: immunoSEQ multiplex PCR; TCRdb lists only in-frame clones, some missing. The sample shows more than 140,000 clones, around 80% of them seen only once. The specimen was PBMCs. These receptors were obtained from a man younger than 35 in good health and CMV-seropositive. CDR3s leave out the opening cysteine and the closing phenylalanine or tryptophan.

TRBV5-4 | ASSSSGTSGNEQF
TRBV7-7 | ASSLGADYEQY
TRBV6-5 | ASSYSGGGRLGEQY
TRBV5-1 | ASSSSFSGKTYEQY
TRBV19 | ASSIHQQGAYNEQF
TRBV5-1 | ASSSYGGTTLNTGELF
TRBV30 | AWGRSGYGYT
TRBV19 | ASSTGTGGTEAF
TRBV28 | ASSVSGRPSYEQY
TRBV4-1 | ASSQGPQGATDEKLF
TRBV14 | ASSQDLGVSGYT
TRBV29-1 | SVVGDRGYGYT
TRBV13 | ASSYITGLGTEAF
TRBV28 | ASSSSLEQGASNEKLF
TRBV5-1 | ASSVAGTGGAAEAF
TRBV4-1 | ASSPHAGQGINEQY